The 8 T cell receptor beta chains in this list originate from one sample, sequenced in a study of cytomegalovirus exposure and HLA in healthy donors. Primers: 60 Vbeta forward and 13 Jbeta reverse. Sequenced by immunoSEQ multiplex PCR; TCRdb stores in-frame clones only, minus some. The table records about 150,000 clones, approximately 73% of them present only once. Input material: PBMCs. The receptor set was obtained from a woman under 30 in good health and CMV-seronegative.

The rearrangement uses TRBV6-6 and TRBJ1-2; 7 bases line up with TRBD1. The CDR3 spans 11 residues. V lost 6 bases, J lost 10 bases, and 5 bases stayed unmatched. Germline V lookup: CDR1 MNHNY, CDR2 SVGAGI (reference sequence). CDR3 in DNA: TGTGCCAGCAGCTACGACAGGGACTACACCTTC. Translating gives CASSYDRDYTF.

This rearrangement joins TRBV6-5 to TRBJ1-1, with D unclear. This CDR3 comprises 13 residues. The V gene lost 2 bases and the J gene lost 2 bases, with 6 bases spanning the gap. Germline loops: CDR1 MNHEY, CDR2 SVGAGI. This CDR3 reads CASSYAVNTEAFF. The CDR3 region has the DNA TGTGCCAGCAGTTACGCAGTTAACACTGAAGCTTTCTTT.

This clone has just a few counts. The chain employs TRBV5-1 and TRBJ2-1, with TRBD2 identical over 11 bases. From germline, CDR1 is SGHRS and CDR2 YFSETQ. The CDR3 is made up of 15 amino acids. J was trimmed by 9 bases and V by 0 bases; bases with no gene match: 5. CDR3 coding DNA: TGCGCCAGCAGCTTGGTTAGCGGGGGGGCCGGTGAGCAGTTCTTC. Its protein product is CASSLVSGGAGEQFF.

CDR3 bases: TGTGCCAGCAGTGAAGATAGGGGAACCGGACAGGGGGCCAATGAGCAGTTCTTC. Translating it yields CASSEDRGTGQGANEQFF. The chain is built from TRBV2 and TRBJ2-1; 11 nucleotides match TRBD1. J gave up 6 bases and V 1 base, and 11 bases lay outside the gene matches. The length of the CDR3 is 18 residues. Germline loops: CDR1 SNHLY, CDR2 FYNNEI.

V is TRBV2 and J is TRBJ1-5, with D uncertain. Germline CDR1 is SNHLY and CDR2 is FYNNEI. Trimming left V 5 bases short and J 1 base short, with 12 bases between. The CDR3 totals 15 residues. This CDR3 is CASSPPTGSNQPQHF. The CDR3 region has the DNA TGTGCCAGCAGTCCTCCGACGGGGAGCAATCAGCCCCAGCATTTT.

With respect to this clone: The same CDR3 can be traced to other DNA sequences in this sample. The rearrangement links TRBV7-9 to TRBJ1-2, with D possibly TRBD1 on 5 matching bases. CDR3 length equals 18 residues. V dropped 5 bases and J dropped 3 bases, with 25 bases sitting between them. Looked up from germline, CDR1 is SEHNR and CDR2 is FQNEAQ (reference sequence). CDR3 in amino acids: CASSQLWDSKMAYYGYTF. The CDR3 DNA reads TGTGCCAGCAGCCAGTTGTGGGACTCCAAAATGGCCTACTATGGCTACACCTTC.

The chain joins TRBV5-6 to TRBJ1-2; 7 nucleotides match TRBD1. Germline CDR1 reads SGHDT; CDR2 reads YYEEEE. This CDR3 comprises 15 residues. Trimming at V came to 4 bases and at J to 6 bases, leaving 12 bases not matched to a gene. In DNA, the CDR3 is TGTGCCAGCAGCCACTGGACAGGCGGAAGGGATGGCTACACCTTC. It codes for CASSHWTGGRDGYTF.

This clone was seen a single time. This chain uses TRBV5-1 with TRBJ2-5; 12 bases map to TRBD1. The germline V gene has CDR1 SGHRS and CDR2 YFSETQ. Losses at the gene ends were 0 bases for V and 11 bases for J; bases not matched to a gene: 8. The CDR3 is made up of 15 amino acids. CDR3 bases: TGCGCCAGCAGCTTGGAGGGACAGGGGGCTGGGGAGCAGTACTTC. Encoded protein: CASSLEGQGAGEQYF.